Listed below are T cell receptor beta chains from one sample, sequenced in a study of cytomegalovirus exposure and HLA in healthy donors. Data came from immunoSEQ multiplex PCR; TCRdb stores just in-frame clones and leaves some out. Found here are 150,000 or so clones, roughly 86% of them singletons; the top ten hold approximately 2.6%. Source material: PBMCs. All receptors come from a man aged 18 to 30 in good health and CMV-seropositive. Each CDR3 is given with its conserved first and last residue. A D gene is named only where the DNA matches it firmly. Rows may omit the clone size; those that give it use once, few, many or a size class.

j_call | v_call | clone_size | d_call | cdr3_aa | cdr3_nt
TRBJ1-2 | TRBV7-2 | few | - | CASSLAGQGGSGGYTF | TGTGCCAGCAGCTTAGCTGGGCAAGGGGGATCCGGTGGCTACACCTTC
TRBJ2-5 | TRBV7-7 | - | TRBD2 | CASSLRPGGQETQYF | TGTGCTAGCAGCTTACGGCCGGGGGGGCAGGAGACCCAGTACTTC
TRBJ2-1 | TRBV4-1 | - | - | CASSQAREQFF | TGCGCCAGCAGCCAAGCGAGAGAGCAGTTCTTC
TRBJ1-4 | TRBV27 | - | TRBD1 | CASSMTGNNEKLFF | TGTGCCAGCAGTATGACAGGGAATAATGAAAAACTGTTTTTT
TRBJ1-2 | TRBV6-6 | - | TRBD1 | CASSSLTPGTGHGYTF | TGTGCCAGCAGTTCTTTAACCCCCGGGACAGGGCATGGCTACACCTTC
TRBJ2-1 | TRBV21-1 | - | - | CATIQDRGDEQFF | TGTGCCACCATCCAGGACAGGGGTGATGAGCAGTTCTTC
TRBJ2-7 | TRBV27 | - | TRBD1 | CASSLRVGQVTYEQYF | TGTGCCAGCAGTTTGAGGGTCGGACAGGTAACCTACGAGCAGTACTTC
TRBJ2-7 | TRBV7-2 | - | TRBD2 | CASSPEGGVPYEQYF | TGTGCCAGCAGCCCCGAGGGAGGGGTCCCCTACGAGCAGTACTTC
TRBJ2-1 | TRBV6-5 | - | TRBD1 | CASSYDGDRAYNEQFF | TGTGCCAGCAGTTACGATGGGGACAGGGCCTACAATGAGCAGTTCTTC
TRBJ2-5 | TRBV6-5 | - | TRBD1 | CASSFGRGLSETQYF | TGTGCCAGCAGTTTTGGCAGGGGGCTTTCGGAGACCCAGTACTTC
TRBJ2-2 | TRBV4-3 | - | TRBD1 | CASARGRGTGELFF | TGCGCCAGCGCCAGGGGGAGAGGCACCGGGGAGCTGTTTTTT
TRBJ1-2 | TRBV30 | - | - | CAWSVSGSYGYTF | TGTGCCTGGAGTGTATCGGGATCGTATGGCTACACCTTC
TRBJ1-1 | TRBV23-1 | - | TRBD1 | CASSPEGTGKMNTEAFF | TGCGCCAGCAGCCCGGAGGGGACAGGGAAAATGAACACTGAAGCTTTCTTT
TRBJ1-4 | TRBV7-9 | - | - | CASSSPRTHNEKLFF | TGTGCCAGCAGCAGTCCAAGGACACATAATGAAAAACTGTTTTTT
TRBJ1-4 | TRBV7-6 | - | - | CASSFGGFGEKLFF | TGTGCCAGCAGCTTCGGGGGTTTCGGGGAAAAACTGTTTTTT
TRBJ1-2 | TRBV6-5 | few | TRBD1 | CASSYYRGYGYTF | TGTGCCAGCAGTTACTACAGGGGTTATGGCTACACCTTC
TRBJ2-7 | TRBV7-6 | few | TRBD1 | CASSLARGGGYEQYF | TGTGCCAGCAGCTTAGCGAGAGGGGGCGGTTACGAGCAGTACTTC
TRBJ1-1 | TRBV6-5 | - | - | CASSSDTNTEAFF | TGTGCCAGCAGTTCGGACACGAACACTGAAGCTTTCTTT
TRBJ1-6 | TRBV11-2 | - | - | CASSLSLQFYNSPLHF | TGTGCCAGCAGCTTAAGCCTACAGTTTTATAATTCACCCCTCCACTTT
TRBJ2-7 | TRBV29-1 | - | - | CSIKDSLGGEQYF | TGCAGCATAAAAGACAGCCTGGGGGGCGAGCAGTACTTC
TRBJ2-3 | TRBV7-3 | - | TRBD1 | CASGQGAKSRDTQYF | TGTGCCAGCGGACAGGGGGCTAAGTCACGGGATACGCAGTATTTT
TRBJ1-2 | TRBV9 | - | - | CASSVEPGSGYTF | TGTGCCAGCAGCGTAGAGCCGGGTTCGGGCTACACCTTC
TRBJ1-1 | TRBV6-4 | - | - | CASSHYMNTEAFF | TGTGCCAGCAGCCATTACATGAACACTGAAGCTTTCTTT
TRBJ2-7 | TRBV28 | - | TRBD1 | CASSRLVWTGGSYEQYF | TGTGCCAGCAGCCGCCTGGTTTGGACAGGGGGCAGCTACGAGCAGTACTTC